This T cell receptor beta chain was retrieved from a study of beta chain features in type 1 diabetes. Across the study: Sorted cells, 107,917,701 in number, were examined across all samples. Study-wide findings and caveats: Across patients, naive, central memory and Treg TCRB repertoires exhibited apparently greater similarity than was observed across healthy donors.

For this clone: As yet, its antigen is unknown.

The single heparinised draw taken from each donor contained roughly 100 mL of blood on average. It was via CD45RO/CCR7/CD25/CD127/CD95/CD27 that CD4+ naive, central memory, regulatory and stem cell-like memory cells were sorted. Per the germline V gene, CDR1 is MNHEY and CDR2 is SVGAGI. The length of the CDR3 is 15 residues. V was clipped by 7 bases and J by 8 bases; unmatched bases: 14. The study reverse transcribed the entire isolated RNA, so it sequenced expressed TCRB transcripts. TCRdb's table, derived via immunoSEQ multiplex PCR, lists solely in-frame clones and lacks some. The table lists 500,000 to 700,000 clones, roughly 16% of them singletons.

The V gene is TRBV6-5, the J gene TRBJ2-1; the match to TRBD2 covers 7 bases. The sequenced sample consisted of naive CD4+ T cells from blood. This sequence was found in a young man in good health. The CDR3 bases are TGTGCCAGCATCTACAGACGGGGGGTGAGGGATGAGCAGTTCTTC. Protein product: CASIYRRGVRDEQFF.